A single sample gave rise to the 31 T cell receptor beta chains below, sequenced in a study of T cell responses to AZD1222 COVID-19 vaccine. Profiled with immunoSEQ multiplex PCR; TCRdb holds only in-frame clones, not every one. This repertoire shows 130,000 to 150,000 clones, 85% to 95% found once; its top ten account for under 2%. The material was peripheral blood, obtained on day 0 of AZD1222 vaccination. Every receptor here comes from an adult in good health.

The CDR3, as DNA: TGTGCCAGCAGCTGGGGATCCAATCAGCCCCAGCATTTT. As protein: CASSWGSNQPQHF. The chain has TRBV7-2 and TRBJ1-5; D call uncertain. The germline gives CDR1 SGHTA, CDR2 FQGNSA. The CDR3 has 13 amino acids. The V and J ends lost 4 bases and 3 bases respectively, with 7 bases between them.

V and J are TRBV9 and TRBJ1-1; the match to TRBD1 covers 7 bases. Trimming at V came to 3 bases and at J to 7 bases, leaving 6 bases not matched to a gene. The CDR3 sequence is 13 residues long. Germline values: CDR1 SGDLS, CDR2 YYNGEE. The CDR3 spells CASSDSHRGEAFF. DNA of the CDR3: TGTGCCAGCAGCGATTCACACAGGGGTGAAGCTTTCTTT.

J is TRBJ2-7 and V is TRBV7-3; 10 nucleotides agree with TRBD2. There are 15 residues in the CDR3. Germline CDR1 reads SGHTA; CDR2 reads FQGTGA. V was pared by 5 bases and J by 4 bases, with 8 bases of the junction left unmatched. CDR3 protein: CASSPSGRAGYEQYF. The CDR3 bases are TGTGCCAGCAGCCCAAGCGGGAGGGCCGGTTACGAGCAGTACTTC. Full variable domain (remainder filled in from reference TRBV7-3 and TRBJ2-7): GAGVSQTPSNKVTEKGKYVELRCDPISGHTALYWYRQSLGQGPEFLIYFQGTGAADDSGLPNDRFFAVRPEGSVSTLKIQRTERGDSAVYLCASSPSGRAGYEQYFGPGTRLTVT.

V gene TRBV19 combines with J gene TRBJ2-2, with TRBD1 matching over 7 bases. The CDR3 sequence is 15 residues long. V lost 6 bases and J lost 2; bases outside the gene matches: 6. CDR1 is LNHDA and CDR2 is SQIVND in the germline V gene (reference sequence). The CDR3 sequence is CASRLTGLNTGELFF. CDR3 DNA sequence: TGTGCCAGTAGGCTGACAGGGCTCAACACCGGGGAGCTGTTTTTT.

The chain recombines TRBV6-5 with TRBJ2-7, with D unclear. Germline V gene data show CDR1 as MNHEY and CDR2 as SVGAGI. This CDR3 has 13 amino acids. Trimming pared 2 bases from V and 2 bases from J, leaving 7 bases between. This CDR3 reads CASSYRLTYEQYF. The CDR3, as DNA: TGTGCCAGCAGTTACCGGCTCACCTACGAGCAGTACTTC.

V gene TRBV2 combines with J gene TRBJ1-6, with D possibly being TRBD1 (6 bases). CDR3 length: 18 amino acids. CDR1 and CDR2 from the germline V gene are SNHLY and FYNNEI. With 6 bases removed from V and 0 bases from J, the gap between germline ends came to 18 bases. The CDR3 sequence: CASRPPGHDNSYNSPLHF. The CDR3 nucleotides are TGTGCCAGCAGACCACCGGGACACGATAACTCCTATAATTCACCCCTCCACTTT.

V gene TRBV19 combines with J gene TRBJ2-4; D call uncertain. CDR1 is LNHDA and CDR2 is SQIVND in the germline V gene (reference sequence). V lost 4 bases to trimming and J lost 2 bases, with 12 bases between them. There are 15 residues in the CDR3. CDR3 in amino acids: CASSTPARPKNIQYF. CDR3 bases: TGTGCCAGTAGTACCCCCGCTAGACCCAAAAACATTCAGTACTTC.

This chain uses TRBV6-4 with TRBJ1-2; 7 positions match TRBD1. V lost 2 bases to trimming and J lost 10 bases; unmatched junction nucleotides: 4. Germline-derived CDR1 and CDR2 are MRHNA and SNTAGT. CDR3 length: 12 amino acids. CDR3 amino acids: CASSDQDRSYTF. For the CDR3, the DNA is TGTGCCAGCAGTGACCAGGACAGGTCCTACACCTTC.

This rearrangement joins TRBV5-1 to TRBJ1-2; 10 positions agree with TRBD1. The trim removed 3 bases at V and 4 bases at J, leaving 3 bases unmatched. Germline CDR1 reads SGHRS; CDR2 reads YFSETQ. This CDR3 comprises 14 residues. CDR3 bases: TGCGCCAGCAGCTGGGACAGGGGAGGCTATGGCTACACCTTC. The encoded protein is CASSWDRGGYGYTF.

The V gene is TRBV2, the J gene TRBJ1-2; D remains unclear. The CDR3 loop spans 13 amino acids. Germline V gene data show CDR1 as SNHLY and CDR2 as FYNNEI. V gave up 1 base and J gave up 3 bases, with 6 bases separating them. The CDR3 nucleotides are TGTGCCAGCAGTGAAGACAGAGACTATGGCTACACCTTC. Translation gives CASSEDRDYGYTF.

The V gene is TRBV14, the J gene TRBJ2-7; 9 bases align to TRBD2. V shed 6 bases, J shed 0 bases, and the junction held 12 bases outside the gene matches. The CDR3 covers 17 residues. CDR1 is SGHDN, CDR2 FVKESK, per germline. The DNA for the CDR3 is TGTGCCAGCAGTCCCGTCCCCCTAGCGGGGAGCTCCTACGAGCAGTACTTC. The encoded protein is CASSPVPLAGSSYEQYF. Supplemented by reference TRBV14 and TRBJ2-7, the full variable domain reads EAGVTQFPSHSVIEKGQTVTLRCDPISGHDNLYWYRRVMGKEIKFLLHFVKESKQDESGMPNNRFLAERTGGTYSTLKVQPAELEDSGVYFCASSPVPLAGSSYEQYFGPGTRLTVT.

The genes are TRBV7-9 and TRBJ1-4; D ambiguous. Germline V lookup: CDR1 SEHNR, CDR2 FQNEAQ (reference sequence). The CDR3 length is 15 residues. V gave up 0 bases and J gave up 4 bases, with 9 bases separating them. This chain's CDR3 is CASSLASRGNEKLFF. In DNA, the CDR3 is TGTGCCAGCAGCTTAGCGTCGCGAGGTAATGAAAAACTGTTTTTT.

For the CDR3, the DNA is TGTGCCAGCTCACCACAGGGGGCTAGCACTGAAGCTTTCTTT. This sequence encodes CASSPQGASTEAFF. V is TRBV18 and J is TRBJ1-1; 7 nucleotides agree with TRBD1. Unmatched junction bases numbered 3, after V lost 1 base and J lost 4 bases. The CDR3 runs to 14 residues. The V gene's germline CDR1 is KGHSH and CDR2 LQKENI. Variable domain in full (rest from reference TRBV18 and TRBJ1-1): NAGVMQNPRHLVRRRGQEARLRCSPMKGHSHVYWYRQLPEEGLKFMVYLQKENIIDESGMPKERFSAEFPKEGPSILRIQQVVRGDSAAYFCASSPQGASTEAFFGQGTRLTVV.

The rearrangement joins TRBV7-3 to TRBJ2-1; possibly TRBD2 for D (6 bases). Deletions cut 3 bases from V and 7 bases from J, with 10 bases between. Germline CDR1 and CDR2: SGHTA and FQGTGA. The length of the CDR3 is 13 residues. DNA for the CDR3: TGTGCCAGCAGCTTGGAGGGAAATAATGAGCAGTTCTTC. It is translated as CASSLEGNNEQFF.

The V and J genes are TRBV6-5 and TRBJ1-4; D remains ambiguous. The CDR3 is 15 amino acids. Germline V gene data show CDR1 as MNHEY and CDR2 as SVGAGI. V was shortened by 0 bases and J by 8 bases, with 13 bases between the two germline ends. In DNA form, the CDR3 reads TGTGCCAGCAGTTACTCCGGCGGGGAGGAGGAAAAACTGTTTTTT. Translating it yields CASSYSGGEEEKLFF.

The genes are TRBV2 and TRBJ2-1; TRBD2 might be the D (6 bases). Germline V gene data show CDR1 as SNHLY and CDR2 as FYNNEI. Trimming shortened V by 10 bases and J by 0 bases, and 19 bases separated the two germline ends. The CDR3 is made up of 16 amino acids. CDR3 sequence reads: CATKKSGPSSYNEQFF. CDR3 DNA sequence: TGTGCCACGAAGAAGAGCGGGCCCAGCTCCTACAATGAGCAGTTCTTC.

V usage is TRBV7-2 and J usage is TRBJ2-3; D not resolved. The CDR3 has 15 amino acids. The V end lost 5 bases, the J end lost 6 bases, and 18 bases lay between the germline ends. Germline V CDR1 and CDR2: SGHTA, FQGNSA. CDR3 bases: TGTGCCAGCAGCCCGTCCCATAGAGCCCACGATACGCAGTATTTT. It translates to CASSPSHRAHDTQYF.

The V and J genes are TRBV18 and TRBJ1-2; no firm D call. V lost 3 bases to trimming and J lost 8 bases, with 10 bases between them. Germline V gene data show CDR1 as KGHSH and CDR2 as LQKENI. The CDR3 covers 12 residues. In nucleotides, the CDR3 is TGTGCCAGCTCACCGGCCGTAGGGGGCTACACCTTC. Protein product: CASSPAVGGYTF. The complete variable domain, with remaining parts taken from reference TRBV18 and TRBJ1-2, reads NAGVMQNPRHLVRRRGQEARLRCSPMKGHSHVYWYRQLPEEGLKFMVYLQKENIIDESGMPKERFSAEFPKEGPSILRIQQVVRGDSAAYFCASSPAVGGYTFGSGTRLTVV.

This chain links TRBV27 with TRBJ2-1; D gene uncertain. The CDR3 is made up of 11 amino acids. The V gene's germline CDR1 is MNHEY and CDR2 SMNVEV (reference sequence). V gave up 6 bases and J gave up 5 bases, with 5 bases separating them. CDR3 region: CASSTNNEQFF. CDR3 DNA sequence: TGTGCCAGCAGCACTAACAATGAGCAGTTCTTC.

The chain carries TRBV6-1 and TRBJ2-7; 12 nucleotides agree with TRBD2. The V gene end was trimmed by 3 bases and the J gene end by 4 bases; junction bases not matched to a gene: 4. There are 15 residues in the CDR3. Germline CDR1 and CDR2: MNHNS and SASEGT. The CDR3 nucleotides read TGTGCCAGCAGTGACCGGACTAGCGGGGAGTACGAGCAGTACTTC. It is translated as CASSDRTSGEYEQYF.

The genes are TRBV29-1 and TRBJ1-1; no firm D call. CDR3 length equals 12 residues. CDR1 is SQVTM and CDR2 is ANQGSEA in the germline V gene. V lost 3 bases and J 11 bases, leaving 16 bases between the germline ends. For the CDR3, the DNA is TGCAGCGTTGACACAGTTCCAGATTTCGCTTTCTTT. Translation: CSVDTVPDFAFF.

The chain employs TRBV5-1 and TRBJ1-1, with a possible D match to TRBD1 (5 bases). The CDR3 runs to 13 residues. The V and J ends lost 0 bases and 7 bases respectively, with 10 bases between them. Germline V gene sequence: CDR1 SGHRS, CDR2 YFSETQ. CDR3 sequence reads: CASSLGQLYEAFF. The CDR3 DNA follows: TGCGCCAGCAGCTTGGGACAGCTGTATGAAGCTTTCTTT.

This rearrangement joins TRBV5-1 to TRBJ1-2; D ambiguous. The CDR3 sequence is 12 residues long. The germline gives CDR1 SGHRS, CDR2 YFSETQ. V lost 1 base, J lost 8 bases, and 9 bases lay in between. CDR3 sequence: CASSLKGGGYTF. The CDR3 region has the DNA TGCGCCAGCAGCTTGAAGGGCGGCGGCTACACCTTC.

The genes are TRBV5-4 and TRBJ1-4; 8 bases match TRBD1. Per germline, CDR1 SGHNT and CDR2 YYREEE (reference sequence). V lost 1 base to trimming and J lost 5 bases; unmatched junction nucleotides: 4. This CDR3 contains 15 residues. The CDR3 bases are TGTGCCAGCAGCTTGTCCGCAGGGGGCAATGAAAAACTGTTTTTT. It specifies CASSLSAGGNEKLFF. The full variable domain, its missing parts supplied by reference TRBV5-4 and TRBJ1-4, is ETGVTQSPTHLIKTRGQQVTLRCSSQSGHNTVSWYQQALGQGPQFIFQYYREEENGRGNFPPRFSGLQFPNYSSELNVNALELDDSALYLCASSLSAGGNEKLFFGSGTQLSVL.

CDR3 DNA: TGTGCCAGCAGTTTAAGGCCTCCCTGGGCAGATACGCAGTATTTT. Protein sequence: CASSLRPPWADTQYF. V is TRBV28 and J is TRBJ2-3, with D unresolved. The germline V gene has CDR1 MDHEN and CDR2 SYDVKM. The CDR3 totals 15 residues. V lost 2 bases, J lost 4 bases, and 13 bases lay in between.

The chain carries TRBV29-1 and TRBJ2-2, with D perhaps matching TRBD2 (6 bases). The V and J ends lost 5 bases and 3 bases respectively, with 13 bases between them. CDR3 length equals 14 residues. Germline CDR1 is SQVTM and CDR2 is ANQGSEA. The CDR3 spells CSVMRGGYTGELFF. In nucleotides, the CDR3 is TGCAGCGTTATGAGGGGAGGTTACACCGGGGAGCTGTTTTTT.

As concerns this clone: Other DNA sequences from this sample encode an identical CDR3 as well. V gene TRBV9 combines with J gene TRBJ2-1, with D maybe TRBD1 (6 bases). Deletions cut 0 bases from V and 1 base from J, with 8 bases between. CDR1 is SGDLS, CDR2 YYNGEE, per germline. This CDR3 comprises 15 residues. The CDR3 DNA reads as TGTGCCAGCAGCGTAGAAGGGGGATCCTACAATGAGCAGTTCTTC. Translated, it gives CASSVEGGSYNEQFF. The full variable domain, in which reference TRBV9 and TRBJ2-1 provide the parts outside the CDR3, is DSGVTQTPKHLITATGQRVTLRCSPRSGDLSVYWYQQSLDQGLQFLIQYYNGEERAKGNILERFSAQQFPDLHSELNLSSLELGDSALYFCASSVEGGSYNEQFFGPGTRLTVL.

CDR3 in DNA: TGTGCCAGCAGGGACAGTCTAGGGACAGGGGGATACGAGCAGTACTTC. It codes for CASRDSLGTGGYEQYF. This chain joins TRBV5-4 and TRBJ2-7; 11 bases match TRBD1. Germline CDR1 reads SGHNT; CDR2 reads YYREEE (reference sequence). J lost 4 bases, V lost 5 bases, and 11 bases had no gene match. The CDR3 loop spans 16 amino acids.

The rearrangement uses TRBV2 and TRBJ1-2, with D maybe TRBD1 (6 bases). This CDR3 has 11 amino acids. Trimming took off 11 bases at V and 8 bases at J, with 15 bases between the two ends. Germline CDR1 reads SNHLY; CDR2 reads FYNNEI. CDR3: CAGRAGEGYTF. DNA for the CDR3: TGTGCCGGTCGGGCAGGGGAGGGCTACACCTTC.

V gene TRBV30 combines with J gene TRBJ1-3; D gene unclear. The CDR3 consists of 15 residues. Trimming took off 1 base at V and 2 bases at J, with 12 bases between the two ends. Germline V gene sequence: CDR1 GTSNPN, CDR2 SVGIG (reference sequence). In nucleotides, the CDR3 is TGTGCCTGGAGTGGTACGGGTTTCGCTGGAAACACCATATATTTT. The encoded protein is CAWSGTGFAGNTIYF.

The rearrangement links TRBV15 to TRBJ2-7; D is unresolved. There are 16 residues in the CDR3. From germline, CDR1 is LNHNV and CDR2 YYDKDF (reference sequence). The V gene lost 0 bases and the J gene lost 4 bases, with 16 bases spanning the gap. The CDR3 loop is CATSRDSPLRSYEQYF. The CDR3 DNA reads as TGTGCCACCAGCAGAGATTCCCCGTTGCGGAGTTACGAGCAGTACTTC.